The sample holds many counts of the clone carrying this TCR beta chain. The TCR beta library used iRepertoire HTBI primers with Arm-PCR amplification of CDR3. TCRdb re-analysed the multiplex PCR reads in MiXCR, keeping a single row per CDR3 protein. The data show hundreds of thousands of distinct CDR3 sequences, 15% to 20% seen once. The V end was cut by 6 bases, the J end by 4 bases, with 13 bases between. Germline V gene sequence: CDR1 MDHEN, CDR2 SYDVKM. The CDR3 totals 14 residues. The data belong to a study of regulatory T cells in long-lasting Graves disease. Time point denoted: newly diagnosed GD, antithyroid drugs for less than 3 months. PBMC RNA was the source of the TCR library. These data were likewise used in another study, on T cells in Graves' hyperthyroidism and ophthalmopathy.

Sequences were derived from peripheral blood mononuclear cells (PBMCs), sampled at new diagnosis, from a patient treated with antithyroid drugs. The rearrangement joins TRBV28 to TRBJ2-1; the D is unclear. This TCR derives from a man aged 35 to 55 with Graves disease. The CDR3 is CASSLWAGYNEQFF. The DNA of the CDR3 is TGTGCCAGCAGCCTATGGGCAGGTTACAATGAGCAGTTCTTC.